The 28 T cell receptor beta chains presented below share a single source sample, sequenced in a study of T-cell reconstitution after alpha-beta-depleted transplantation in children. Preparation of the TCRbeta library involved a method that used unique molecular identifiers. Each CDR3 protein is one row after TCRdb ran MiXCR on the PCR reads. The sample carries more than 500,000 distinct CDR3 sequences, more than 9.5% recorded once. This material consisted of PBMCs, mostly from graft donor cells, taken 180 days after TCRalphabeta/CD19-depleted stem cell transplant. The origin of the receptors is a female patient aged 2-15 years who had a stem cell transplant for aplastic anemia, so the T cells may come from the graft donor.

On this clonotype: The junction and the germline gene differ at one end; a read error may be behind it. The rearrangement links TRBV9 to TRBJ2-1; 7 nucleotides match TRBD2. The CDR3 has 17 amino acids. Germline V CDR1 and CDR2: SGDLS, YYNGEE. CDR3: CANSLTEGGPSYNEQFF. CDR3 in DNA: TGTGCCAACAGCCTAACCGAGGGAGGGCCCTCCTACAATGAGCAGTTCTTC.

This sequence joins TRBV7-9 and TRBJ2-1; no clear D gene. Per the germline V gene, CDR1 is SEHNR and CDR2 is FQNEAQ (reference sequence). The germline V and J ends were trimmed by 8 bases and 4 bases, with 6 bases remaining between them. CDR3 length equals 11 residues. The CDR3 sequence: CASLNYNEQFF. CDR3 DNA: TGTGCCAGCTTAAATTACAATGAGCAGTTCTTC.

This clonotype has more than one count but fewer than ten. CDR3 nucleotide sequence: TGTGCCAGCAGTACCCGGGGACAGGGAGGAAACACCATATATTTT. This encodes CASSTRGQGGNTIYF. This rearrangement joins TRBV6-1 to TRBJ1-3; TRBD1 matches 9 bases. The CDR3 is made up of 15 amino acids. Germline V gives CDR1 MNHNS, CDR2 SASEGT. After removal of 5 bases from V and 4 bases from J, the junction contained 6 bases not matched to a gene.

The CDR3 bases are TGTGCCAGCCTTCGGGGCAGGGATGAAAAACTGTTTTTT. Translated, it gives CASLRGRDEKLFF. The chain has TRBV6-6 and TRBJ1-4; D is perhaps TRBD1 (5 bases). CDR3 length: 13 amino acids. The germline V gene encodes CDR1 MNHNY and CDR2 SVGAGI (reference sequence). V was trimmed by 8 bases and J by 6 bases, leaving 13 bases between them.

This clonotype has a handful of counts. This rearrangement joins TRBV3-1 to TRBJ2-7; D is unclear. CDR3 length: 13 residues. The V end lost 0 bases, the J end lost 6 bases, and 9 bases lay between the germline ends. CDR1 and CDR2 (germline): LGHDT, YNNKEL (reference sequence). Written as DNA, the CDR3 is TGTGCCAGCAGCCAAGATCAAGGGTGCGAGCAGTACGTC. Translation gives CASSQDQGCEQYV.

The table lists this clonotype with a few counts. This rearrangement joins TRBV7-2 to TRBJ2-7; no clear D. V lost 3 bases and J lost 2, with 8 bases in between. This CDR3 has 13 amino acids. Per the germline V gene, CDR1 is SGHTA and CDR2 is FQGNSA. The CDR3 coding sequence is TGTGCCAGCAGCTTTCTAAGGACCTACGAGCAGTACTTC. Translation: CASSFLRTYEQYF.

This clonotype was seen only a few times. The gene calls are TRBV4-3 and TRBJ2-1; TRBD1 is a possible D gene (5 bases). The CDR3 is 14 residues long. CDR1 and CDR2 from the germline V gene are LGHNA and YSLEER. The V end lost 4 bases, the J end lost 5 bases, and 12 bases lay between the germline ends. Written as DNA, the CDR3 is TGCGCCAGCAGCCGGAAAGCAGGGCACAATGAGCAGTTCTTC. This codes for CASSRKAGHNEQFF.

This CDR3 is CASSHHAGTSEQYV. CDR3 DNA: TGTGCCAGCAGCCACCACGCCGGGACCTCCGAGCAGTACGTC. The V and J genes are TRBV3-1 and TRBJ2-7; D possibly matches TRBD1 or TRBD2 (5 bases each). The CDR3 sequence is 14 residues long. CDR1 and CDR2 from the germline V gene are LGHDT and YNNKEL (reference sequence). The V end lost 3 bases, the J end lost 6 bases, and 15 bases lay between the germline ends.

This clonotype was recorded once. The chain uses TRBV20-1 and TRBJ2-3; D tentatively fits TRBD1 or TRBD2 (5 bases each). The germline V gene has CDR1 DFQATT and CDR2 SNEGSKA (reference sequence). CDR3 length equals 15 residues. Trimming took 5 bases from V and 2 from J, leaving 17 bases between them. This chain's CDR3 is CSARLRGPFTDTQYF. The CDR3 region has the DNA TGCAGTGCTCGACTAAGGGGACCCTTCACAGATACGCAGTATTTT.

The chain carries TRBV2 and TRBJ2-2; a weak D match, TRBD1 (5 bases). Per germline, CDR1 SNHLY and CDR2 FYNNEI. The CDR3 contains 16 residues. The V gene lost 5 bases and the J gene lost 1 base, with 14 bases spanning the gap. CDR3 protein: CASSSLRAGNTGELFF. The CDR3 coding sequence is TGTGCCAGCAGTTCTCTCAGGGCCGGGAACACCGGGGAGCTGTTTTTT. The whole variable domain, remainder taken from reference TRBV2 and TRBJ2-2, is EPEVTQTPSHQVTQMGQEVILRCVPISNHLYFYWYRQILGQKVEFLVSFYNNEISEKSEIFDDQFSVERPDGSNFTLKIRSTKLEDSAMYFCASSSLRAGNTGELFFGEGSRLTVL.

The chain carries TRBV6-5 and TRBJ2-5; the D gene is possibly TRBD2 (5 bases). Per the germline V gene, CDR1 is MNHEY and CDR2 is SVGAGI. V was shortened by 2 bases and J by 1 base, with 8 bases between the two germline ends. The CDR3 runs 14 residues. CDR3 loop: CASSYAGLQETQYF. The CDR3 nucleotides read TGTGCCAGCAGTTACGCTGGACTCCAAGAGACCCAGTACTTC.

J is TRBJ2-1 and V is TRBV9, with TRBD1 identical over 8 bases. CDR3 length: 17 amino acids. Germline V CDR1 and CDR2: SGDLS, YYNGEE. Losses at the gene ends were 0 bases for V and 3 bases for J; bases not matched to a gene: 8. The CDR3 DNA follows: TGTGCCAGCAGCGTAGTCCCCACAGGGGGAGGCTACAATGAGCAGTTCTTC. This encodes CASSVVPTGGGYNEQFF. Based on the CDR3 plus reference TRBV9 and TRBJ2-1, the full variable domain is DSGVTQTPKHLITATGQRVTLRCSPRSGDLSVYWYQQSLDQGLQFLIQYYNGEERAKGNILERFSAQQFPDLHSELNLSSLELGDSALYFCASSVVPTGGGYNEQFFGPGTRLTVL.

The V gene is TRBV12-3 or TRBV12-4, the J gene TRBJ2-2, with D tentatively TRBD1 or TRBD2 (6 bases each). V shed 6 bases and J shed 5 bases, with 16 bases lying between them. The CDR3 is 15 residues long. The CDR3 DNA reads as TGTGCCAGCAGCGACACAGGGAGGAGAACCGGGGAGCTGTTTTTT. Translating gives CASSDTGRRTGELFF.

V usage is TRBV20-1 and J usage is TRBJ2-1, with D unresolved. This CDR3 is 14 amino acids long. V lost 6 bases to trimming and J lost 5 bases, with 17 bases between them. Germline loops: CDR1 DFQATT, CDR2 SNEGSKA (reference sequence). The CDR3 loop reads CSARSGSFDNEQFF. The CDR3 DNA reads TGCAGTGCCAGGAGTGGGTCTTTTGACAATGAGCAGTTCTTC.

This clonotype was counted only a few times. V gene TRBV5-5 combines with J gene TRBJ2-7, with 12 bases that match TRBD2. J lost 3 bases, V lost 4 bases, and 8 bases had no gene match. CDR1 and CDR2 (germline): SGHKS, YYEKEE (reference sequence). The CDR3 covers 16 residues. CDR3 in DNA: TGTGCCAGCAGCATCCCTAGCGGGAGGGCATACTACGAGCAGTACTTC. Translated: CASSIPSGRAYYEQYF.

This sequence joins TRBV12-5 and TRBJ1-5; no reliable D call. Trimming cost V 6 bases and J 6 bases, with 12 bases left between them. This CDR3 has 13 residues. Germline V gene data show CDR1 as LGHNT and CDR2 as FRNRAP. CDR3 nucleotide sequence: TGTGCTAGTGGCCCTAGCCCCGGTCAGCCCCAGCATTTT. Translated, it gives CASGPSPGQPQHF.

As to this clonotype: A much larger clone differs by one base, so this may be a read error. V is TRBV4-3 and J is TRBJ2-7; D may correspond to TRBD1 or TRBD2 (5 bases each). Trimming left V 1 base short and J 3 bases short, with 13 bases between. The CDR3 totals 15 residues. The germline V gene encodes CDR1 LGHNA and CDR2 YSLEER. The CDR3 sequence is CASSQGDSGFYEQYF. The CDR3 region has the DNA TGCGCCAGCAGCCAAGGTGACAGCGGATTCTACGAGCAGTACTTC.

The chain combines TRBV29-1 with TRBJ2-3, with TRBD2 identical over 7 bases. The J segment lost 4 bases and the V segment lost 3 bases, leaving 7 bases of the junction unmatched. CDR1 is SQVTM and CDR2 is ANQGSEA in the germline V gene. The CDR3 contains 14 residues. The CDR3 DNA reads TGCAGCGTTGACCGGGGGGAGTTTGCAGATACGCAGTATTTT. It encodes CSVDRGEFADTQYF.

This clonotype was picked up a small number of times. The chain combines TRBV2 with TRBJ2-3; D is unclear. The length of the CDR3 is 14 residues. Germline V CDR1 and CDR2: SNHLY, FYNNEI. V was clipped by 2 bases and J by 4 bases, with 10 bases between them. Written as DNA, the CDR3 is TGTGCCAGCAGTGAAAGGGTGCGGCCAGATACGCAGTATTTT. Translated, it gives CASSERVRPDTQYF.

In this sample, this clonotype turned up many times. The genes are TRBV29-1 and TRBJ2-7, with D unclear. V was trimmed by 6 bases and J by 5 bases, leaving 20 bases between them. The CDR3 sequence is 14 residues long. CDR1 and CDR2 from the germline V gene are SQVTM and ANQGSEA. In nucleotides, the CDR3 is TGCAGCGTGGGATCCGGGTCCTCATGGGACGAGCAGTACTTC. As protein: CSVGSGSSWDEQYF.

The chain combines TRBV11-3 with TRBJ2-1; 10 bases map to TRBD2. The CDR3 spans 14 residues. The germline V gene has CDR1 SGHNT and CDR2 YENEEA. With V trimmed by 5 bases and J by 7 bases, 5 bases remained unmatched. CDR3 nucleotide sequence: TGTGCCAGCAGCCTACTAGCGGGGACAAATGAGCAGTTCTTC. Translation: CASSLLAGTNEQFF.

This clonotype was seen repeatedly, ten times or more. V and J are TRBV10-3 and TRBJ2-5; D assignment may be TRBD1 or TRBD2 (6 bases each). Germline V lookup: CDR1 ENHRY, CDR2 SYGVKD. The CDR3 sequence is 16 residues long. V shed 0 bases and J shed 5 bases, with 16 bases lying between them. The CDR3 nucleotides read TGTGCCATCAGTGAGTCCCCGTCGGGGGCGGAGGAGACCCAGTACTTC. This gives the protein CAISESPSGAEETQYF.

Regarding this clonotype: Germline is not matched at one junction end, which may reflect a read error. The chain links TRBV20-1 to TRBJ2-1; 9 positions agree with TRBD2. Germline lookup yields CDR1 DFQATT and CDR2 SNEGSKA (reference sequence). CDR3 size: 15 residues. The CDR3 protein is CSARTSGLSYNAQFF. The CDR3 DNA is TGCAGTGCTAGGACTAGCGGACTCTCCTACAATGCGCAGTTCTTC.

This chain connects TRBV28 to TRBJ1-2, with D perhaps matching TRBD1 (6 bases). Germline values: CDR1 MDHEN, CDR2 SYDVKM. Trimming removed 5 bases from V and 3 bases from J, with 16 bases in between. The CDR3 extends over 15 amino acids. The CDR3 DNA sequence: TGTGCCAGCAGTACGAGAGGGGGGCCCCACTATGGCTACACCTTC. It yields the protein CASSTRGGPHYGYTF.

This clonotype was detected only a few times. V is TRBV20-1 and J is TRBJ2-7, with a possible D match to TRBD2 (5 bases). CDR1 is DFQATT, CDR2 SNEGSKA, per germline (reference sequence). The V and J ends lost 4 bases and 0 bases respectively, with 19 bases between them. CDR3 length: 16 amino acids. The CDR3 coding sequence is TGCAGTGCTATCCCGAAGGCGGGCTTTAGCTCCTACGAGCAGTACTTC. It encodes CSAIPKAGFSSYEQYF.

Many counts were recorded for this clonotype. CDR3: CAISDGYEQYV. CDR3 DNA sequence: TGTGCCATCAGTGACGGCTACGAGCAGTACGTC. This chain uses TRBV10-3 with TRBJ2-7; D not certain. From germline, CDR1 is ENHRY and CDR2 SYGVKD. The ends were cut back, 3 bases at V and 3 bases at J, with 3 bases in the middle. The CDR3 covers 11 residues.

This clonotype occurred a few times. This chain connects TRBV28 to TRBJ2-7; no clear D. Germline CDR1 MDHEN, CDR2 SYDVKM. The CDR3 length is 13 residues. V lost 5 bases and J lost 4, with 12 bases in between. The CDR3 DNA sequence: TGTGCCAGCAGTCGTTACTCCAGGTACGAGCAGTACTTC. Amino acid sequence: CASSRYSRYEQYF.

This clonotype turned up a few times. The chain is built from TRBV4-3 and TRBJ2-1; TRBD2 matches 15 bases. Trimming cost V 0 bases and J 7 bases; bases outside gene matches: 7. The CDR3 runs 18 residues. Germline V gives CDR1 LGHNA, CDR2 YSLEER. The CDR3 loop reads CASSQDHKGLAGGNEQFF. The DNA of the CDR3 is TGCGCCAGCAGCCAAGATCATAAGGGACTAGCGGGAGGTAATGAGCAGTTCTTC.